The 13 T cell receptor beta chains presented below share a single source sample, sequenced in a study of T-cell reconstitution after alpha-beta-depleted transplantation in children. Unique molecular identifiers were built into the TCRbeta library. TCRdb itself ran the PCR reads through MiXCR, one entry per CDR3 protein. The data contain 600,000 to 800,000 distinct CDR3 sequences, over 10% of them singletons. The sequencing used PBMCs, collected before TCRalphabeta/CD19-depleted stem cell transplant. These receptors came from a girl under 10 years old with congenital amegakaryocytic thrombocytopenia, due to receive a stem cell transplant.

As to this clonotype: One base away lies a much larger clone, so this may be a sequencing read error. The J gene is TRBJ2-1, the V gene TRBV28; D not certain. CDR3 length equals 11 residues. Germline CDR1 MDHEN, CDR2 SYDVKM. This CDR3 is CDSSTFNEQFF. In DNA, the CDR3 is TGTGACAGCAGCACCTTCAATGAGCAGTTCTTC.

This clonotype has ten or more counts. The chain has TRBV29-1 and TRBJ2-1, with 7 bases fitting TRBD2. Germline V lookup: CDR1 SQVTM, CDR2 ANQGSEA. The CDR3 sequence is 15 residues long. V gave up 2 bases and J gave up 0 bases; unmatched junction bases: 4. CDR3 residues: CSVERAGSSYNEQFF. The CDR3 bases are TGCAGCGTTGAAAGAGCGGGGAGCTCCTACAATGAGCAGTTCTTC.

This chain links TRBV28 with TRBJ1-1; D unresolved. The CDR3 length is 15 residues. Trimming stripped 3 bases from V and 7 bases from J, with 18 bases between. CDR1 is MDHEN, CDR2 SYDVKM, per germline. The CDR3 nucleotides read TGTGCCAGCAGTTTCAGGTCCTTAATGGACGGTGAAGCTTTCTTT. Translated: CASSFRSLMDGEAFF.

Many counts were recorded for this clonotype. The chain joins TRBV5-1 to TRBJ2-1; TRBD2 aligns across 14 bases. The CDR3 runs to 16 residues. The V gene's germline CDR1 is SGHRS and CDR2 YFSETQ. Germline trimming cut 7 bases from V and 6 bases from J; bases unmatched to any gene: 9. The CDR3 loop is CASSRDGTSGSNEQFF. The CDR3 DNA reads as TGCGCCAGCTCCCGAGACGGGACTAGCGGGAGCAATGAGCAGTTCTTC. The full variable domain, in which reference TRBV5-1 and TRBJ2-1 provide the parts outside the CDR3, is KAGVTQTPRYLIKTRGQQVTLSCSPISGHRSVSWYQQTPGQGLQFLFEYFSETQRNKGNFPGRFSGRQFSNSRSEMNVSTLELGDSALYLCASSRDGTSGSNEQFFGPGTRLTVL.

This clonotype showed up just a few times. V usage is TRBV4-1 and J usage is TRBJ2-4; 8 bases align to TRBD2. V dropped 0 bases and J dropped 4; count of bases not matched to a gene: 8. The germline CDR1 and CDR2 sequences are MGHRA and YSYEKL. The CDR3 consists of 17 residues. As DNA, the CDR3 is TGCGCCAGCAGCCAAGAGGTCGGGAGGGCCGGGAAAAACATTCAGTACTTC. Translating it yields CASSQEVGRAGKNIQYF.

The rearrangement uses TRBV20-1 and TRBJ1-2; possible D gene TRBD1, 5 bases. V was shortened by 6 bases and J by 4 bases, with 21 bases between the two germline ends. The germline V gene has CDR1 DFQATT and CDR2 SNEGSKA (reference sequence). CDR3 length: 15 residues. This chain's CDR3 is CSALRSQTGAYGYTF. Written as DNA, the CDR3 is TGCAGTGCCCTACGAAGTCAGACCGGGGCCTATGGCTACACCTTC.

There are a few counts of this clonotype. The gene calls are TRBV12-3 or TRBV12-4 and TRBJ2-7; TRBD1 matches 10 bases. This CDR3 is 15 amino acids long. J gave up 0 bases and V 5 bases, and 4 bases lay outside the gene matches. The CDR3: CASSPGQGISYEQYF. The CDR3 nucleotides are TGTGCCAGCAGTCCGGGACAGGGGATCTCCTACGAGCAGTACTTC.

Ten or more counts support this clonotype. Here the CDR3 DNA reads TGTGCCAGCACCCTGGGGAGCTGGGAAATAGCTGTTTACGAGCAGTACTTC. This gives the protein CASTLGSWEIAVYEQYF. The chain joins TRBV12-3 or TRBV12-4 to TRBJ2-7; tentative D call: TRBD2 (5 bases). Trimming stripped 7 bases from V and 4 bases from J, with 26 bases between. There are 17 residues in the CDR3.

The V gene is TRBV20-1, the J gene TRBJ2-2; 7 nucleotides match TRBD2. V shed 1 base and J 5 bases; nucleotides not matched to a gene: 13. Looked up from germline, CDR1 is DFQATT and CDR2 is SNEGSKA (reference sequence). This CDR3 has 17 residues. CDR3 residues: CSARGKSASGQTGELFF. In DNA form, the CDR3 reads TGCAGTGCTAGAGGAAAATCGGCTAGCGGACAAACCGGGGAGCTGTTTTTT.

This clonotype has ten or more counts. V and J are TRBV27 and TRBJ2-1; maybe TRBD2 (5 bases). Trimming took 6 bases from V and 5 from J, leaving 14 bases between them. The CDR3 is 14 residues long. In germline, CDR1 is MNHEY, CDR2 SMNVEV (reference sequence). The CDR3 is CASSLTGKDNEQFF. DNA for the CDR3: TGTGCCAGCAGCCTCACCGGGAAAGACAATGAGCAGTTCTTC.

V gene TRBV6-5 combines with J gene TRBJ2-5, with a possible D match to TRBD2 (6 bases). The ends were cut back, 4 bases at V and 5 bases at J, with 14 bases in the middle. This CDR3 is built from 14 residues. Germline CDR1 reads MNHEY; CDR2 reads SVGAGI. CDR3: CASSFRDGGETQYF. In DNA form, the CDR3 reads TGTGCCAGCAGTTTTCGGGACGGAGGGGAGACCCAGTACTTC.

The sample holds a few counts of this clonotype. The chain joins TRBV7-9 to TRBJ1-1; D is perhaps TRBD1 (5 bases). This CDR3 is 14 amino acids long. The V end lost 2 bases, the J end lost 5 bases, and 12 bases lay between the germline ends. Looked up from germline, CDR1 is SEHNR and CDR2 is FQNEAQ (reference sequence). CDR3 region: CASSLTGPSTEAFF. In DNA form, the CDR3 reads TGTGCCAGCAGCTTAACGGGGCCGAGTACTGAAGCTTTCTTT.

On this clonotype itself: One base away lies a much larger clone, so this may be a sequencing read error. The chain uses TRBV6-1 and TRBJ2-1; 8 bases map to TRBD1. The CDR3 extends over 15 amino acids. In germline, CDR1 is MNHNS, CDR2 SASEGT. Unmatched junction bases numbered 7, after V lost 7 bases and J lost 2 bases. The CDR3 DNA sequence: TGTGCCAGCAAGGTATGGACAGGGACCTACAATGAGCAGTTCTTC. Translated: CASKVWTGTYNEQFF.